This T cell receptor (beta chain) was recorded in a study of T cell responses to AZD1222 COVID-19 vaccine. TCRdb's table, derived via immunoSEQ multiplex PCR, lists solely in-frame clones and lacks some. Counted here are some 140,000 clones, 80% to 90% occurring once; the ten biggest clones make up under 7%. Germline V gene lookup returns CDR1 LGHNA and CDR2 YNFKEQ. V was pared by 1 base and J by 4 bases, with 18 bases between. CDR3 length: 17 residues. This clone was recorded once. The sequence was collected from an adult in good health. The material sequenced was peripheral blood, taken on day 0 of MenACWY control vaccination. The genes are TRBV4-2 and TRBJ2-3; either TRBD1 or TRBD2 may supply D (6 bases each). As DNA, the CDR3 is TGTGCCAGCAGCCAAGGGACGGGGGCCGGGCCCGCAGATACGCAGTATTTT. Its translation: CASSQGTGAGPADTQYF.